This is a list of T cell receptor beta chains from one sample in a study of response to subunit inactivated influenza vaccine. TCRdb reprocessed the RT-PCR reads with MiXCR, giving one entry per CDR3 protein. The sample carries 530,000 or so distinct CDR3 sequences, 10% to 15% recorded once. This specimen was PBMCs from blood, taken on the day of vaccination. These receptors were taken from a man aged 50-59 years who received an inactivated influenza vaccine. Each CDR3 is given with its conserved first and last residue. A D gene is named only where the DNA matches it firmly. Clone size is given for some rows only: seen once, a few or many times, or a class if the clone is expanded.

TRBV11-2	TRBD1	TRBJ2-4	few	TGTGCCAGCAGCTTAGCGGGTGACAGGGGCAAAAACATTCAGTACTTC	CASSLAGDRGKNIQYF
TRBV7-2	NA	TRBJ2-2	NA	TGTGCCAGCAGCACCGGACAGTTCGGGGAGCTGTTTTTT	CASSTGQFGELFF
TRBV5-1	NA	TRBJ2-7	NA	TGCGCCAGCAGCTTGGGGGTTACGCAGGGTTACGAGCAGTACTTC	CASSLGVTQGYEQYF
TRBV29-1	TRBD2	TRBJ2-7	many	TGCAGCGTCCCGGGACTAGCGGACGACCAGTACTTC	CSVPGLADDQYF
TRBV20-1	NA	TRBJ1-5	NA	TGCAGTGCTAGAATTCCGGGGGGACGTAGCAATCAGCCCCAGCATTTT	CSARIPGGRSNQPQHF
TRBV18	TRBD1	TRBJ2-7	many	TGTGCCAGCTCAGTAGGGACAGAGACGGACGAGCAGTACTTC	CASSVGTETDEQYF
TRBV12-3/TRBV12-4	NA	TRBJ2-3	many	TGTGCCAGCAGTTTCTCAGGGGGCACAGATACGCAGTATTTT	CASSFSGGTDTQYF
TRBV10-3	NA	TRBJ2-7	NA	TGTGCCATCAGTGATGACACGGAGGGATCCTACGAGCAGTACTTC	CAISDDTEGSYEQYF
TRBV12-3/TRBV12-4	NA	TRBJ1-1	many	TGTGCCAGCAGTCCCACGAAAAGGGGGGAGGGATATTATGAAGCTTTCTTT	CASSPTKRGEGYYEAFF
TRBV28	NA	TRBJ2-7	NA	TGTGCCAGCAGCCTAGGGTCCTGGTACGAGCAGTACTTC	CASSLGSWYEQYF
TRBV4-1	NA	TRBJ2-2	NA	NA	CASTRATSGGSTPGSCFF
TRBV7-2	NA	TRBJ2-3	NA	TGTGCCAGCAGGCCGGCTGGAGGGTTTGGAGATACGCAGTATTTT	CASRPAGGFGDTQYF
TRBV12-3/TRBV12-4	TRBD2	TRBJ2-7	many	TGTGCCAGCAGGACTAGCGGGAGCCAAAACGAGCAGTACTTC	CASRTSGSQNEQYF
TRBV7-9	NA	TRBJ2-1	few	TGTGCCAGCAGCTTAGCGGGACACAATGAGCAGTTCTTC	CASSLAGHNEQFF
TRBV11-2	NA	TRBJ2-5	few	TGTGCCAGCAGCCCTGGAGTCCGAGGAGAGACCCAGTACTTC	CASSPGVRGETQYF
TRBV12-5	NA	TRBJ2-4	NA	TGTGCTAAGGAAAACATTCAGTACTTC	CAKENIQYF
TRBV6-5	NA	TRBJ1-2	NA	TGTGCCAGCAGTTACCGGTGGAGGGATGGCTACACCTTC	CASSYRWRDGYTF
TRBV4-3	TRBD2	TRBJ2-3	NA	TGCGCCAGCAGCCAAGAGGAGGTTCCGGGGGGATACACAGATACGCAGTATTTT	CASSQEEVPGGYTDTQYF
TRBV28	NA	TRBJ1-6	few	TGTGCCAGCAGGACGGGACCTAATTCACCCCTCCACTTT	CASRTGPNSPLHF
TRBV20-1	NA	TRBJ1-2	NA	TGCAGCGCCCCGGGGGTGGGGCTGGGATATGGCTACACCTTC	CSAPGVGLGYGYTF
TRBV5-1	TRBD1	TRBJ2-7	NA	TGCGCCAGCAGCTTGCTAGGCAGGGGGTCCTACGAGCAGTACTTC	CASSLLGRGSYEQYF
TRBV6-2/TRBV6-3	TRBD1	TRBJ1-2	few	TGTGCCAGCAGTTACCCGACAGGGAGGACCTATGGCTACACCTTC	CASSYPTGRTYGYTF
TRBV5-1	TRBD2	TRBJ2-3	few	TGCGCCAGCAGCTTACCGCGGGGGGCAGATACGCAGTATTTT	CASSLPRGADTQYF
TRBV7-8	NA	TRBJ2-5	few	TGTGCCAGCAGCGACCGTGGGACATTTCAAGAGACCCAGTACTTC	CASSDRGTFQETQYF
TRBV20-1	TRBD2	TRBJ2-1	few	TGCAGAGTTAGCGGGATGGCCAATGAGCAGTTCTTC	CRVSGMANEQFF
TRBV7-2	NA	TRBJ2-5	many	TGTGCCAGCAGCGTAGGGGTAGACCAAGAGACCCAGTACTTC	CASSVGVDQETQYF
TRBV6-1	NA	TRBJ1-5	many	TGTGCCCGAACAACCCTCCGGGGATGGAAGCCCCAGCATTTT	CARTTLRGWKPQHF
TRBV5-1	NA	TRBJ2-2	many	TGCGCCAGCAGCCGGGGTAACACCGGGGAGCTGTTTTTT	CASSRGNTGELFF
TRBV29-1	NA	TRBJ2-3	few	TGCAGAGCAACCGGACTATTTTTGGATACGCAGTATTTT	CRATGLFLDTQYF
TRBV11-2	NA	TRBJ2-1	NA	TGTGCCAGCAGCTTTGACGGAGATGAGCAGTTCTTC	CASSFDGDEQFF
TRBV20-1	TRBD1	TRBJ2-5	few	TGCAGTGCGCCAAACAGGGGCCAAGAGACCCAGTACTTC	CSAPNRGQETQYF
TRBV29-1	NA	TRBJ2-1	few	TGCAGCGCGATCTACGACAGGAGGGCGAATGAGCAGTTCTTC	CSAIYDRRANEQFF
TRBV3-1	TRBD2	TRBJ2-3	NA	TGTGCCAGCAGCCCCTACGCCGGGGGACTAGCGGGAGATACGCAGTATTTT	CASSPYAGGLAGDTQYF
TRBV20-1	TRBD2	TRBJ2-5	few	TGCAGTGCTCCCGACCGGACTAGCGGGGGGGCCGTAGAGACCCAGTACTTC	CSAPDRTSGGAVETQYF
TRBV5-8	NA	TRBJ2-1	few	TGTGCCAGCAGCTTGATTCCGTTTAGGAGCTCCTACAATGAGCAGTTCTTC	CASSLIPFRSSYNEQFF
TRBV4-3	TRBD2	TRBJ2-5	many	TGCGCCAGCAGCCACAGACTAGCGGGGGGTAATCAAGAGACCCAGTACTTC	CASSHRLAGGNQETQYF
TRBV7-2	NA	TRBJ2-7	many	TGTGCCAGCAGGTCCCCGGCCTCCTACGAGCAGTACTTC	CASRSPASYEQYF
TRBV20-1	NA	TRBJ2-3	many	TGCAGTGCTAGGGACACCCGAAGCACAGATACGCAGTATTTT	CSARDTRSTDTQYF
TRBV5-1	TRBD1	TRBJ2-5	NA	TGCGCCAGCAGCTTGGTCACAGGGGGCCGACAAGAGACCCAGTACTTC	CASSLVTGGRQETQYF
TRBV11-2	NA	TRBJ2-5	NA	TGTGCCAGCAGCTTTACTACCGGGTATTTCGCTCAAGAGACCCAGTACTTC	CASSFTTGYFAQETQYF
TRBV6-2/TRBV6-3	NA	TRBJ2-7	many	TGTGCCAGCTGTAGGAGACAGTATTCCTACGAGCAGTACTTC	CASCRRQYSYEQYF
TRBV10-2	TRBD2	TRBJ2-3	few	TGCGCCAGCAGGCAGCCGGGACTAGTCCTCGCAACGCAGTATTTT	CASRQPGLVLATQYF
TRBV12-3/TRBV12-4	NA	TRBJ1-4	few	TGTGCCAGCAGCTTGATCAATGAAAAACTGTTTTTT	CASSLINEKLFF
TRBV5-6	NA	TRBJ2-5	NA	TGTGCCAGCAGCCCCCCGGCCCAAGAGACCCAGTACTTC	CASSPPAQETQYF
TRBV7-9	NA	TRBJ2-7	few	TGTGCCAGCAGCGCCGGACCGCTGGAGGGCTACGAGCAGTACTTC	CASSAGPLEGYEQYF
TRBV29-1	TRBD1	TRBJ2-7	NA	TGCAGCGTTGAAGACAGGGGGACGAACTACGAGCAGTACTTC	CSVEDRGTNYEQYF
TRBV10-3	NA	TRBJ2-2	many	TGTGCCATCAGTGAGCCGGGGGCCGGGGAGCTGTTTTTT	CAISEPGAGELFF
TRBV3-1	NA	TRBJ1-1	NA	TGTGCCAGCAGCCAAGACACGGCCGAAGTGAACACTGAAGCTTTCTTT	CASSQDTAEVNTEAFF
TRBV2	NA	TRBJ2-1	few	TGTGCCAGCAGGTGGGGAAATACCCCCGGGGTTTACAATGAGCAGTTCTTC	CASRWGNTPGVYNEQFF
TRBV5-1	NA	TRBJ1-5	few	TGCGCCAGCAGCTTGGCGGACCCTCAGCAGCAGCCCCAGCATTTT	CASSLADPQQQPQHF